The T cell receptor beta chain described here comes from a study of cytomegalovirus exposure and HLA in healthy donors. This CDR3 comprises 16 residues. Germline V gene sequence: CDR1 SEHNR, CDR2 FQNEAQ (reference sequence). Germline trimming cut 4 bases from V and 5 bases from J; bases unmatched to any gene: 8. Sequenced by immunoSEQ multiplex PCR; TCRdb stores in-frame clones only, minus some. Among around 160,000 clones listed, 88% were seen once. The specimen was PBMCs. The rearrangement uses TRBV7-9 and TRBJ1-5, with 10 bases matching TRBD1. This receptor was taken from a man younger than 35 in good health and CMV-seronegative. Written as DNA, the CDR3 is TGTGCCAGCAGCTGGGGTCTGGGGACAGGGGATCAGCCCCAGCATTTT. This gives the protein CASSWGLGTGDQPQHF. The full variable domain, with the rest looked up from reference TRBV7-9 and TRBJ1-5, is DTGVSQNPRHKITKRGQNVTFRCDPISEHNRLYWYRQTLGQGPEFLTYFQNEAQLEKSRLLSDRFSAERPKGSFSTLEIQRTEQGDSAMYLCASSWGLGTGDQPQHFGDGTRLSIL.